Listed here are 5 T cell receptor beta chains from one sample, sequenced in a study of T cells in Graves' hyperthyroidism and ophthalmopathy. Template material for amplifying TCR beta CDR3 regions consisted of RNA transcripts. The HTBI set primed first-round TCR CDR3 RT-PCR. TCRdb used MiXCR to reprocess the multiplex PCR reads, holding one entry per CDR3 protein. The sample consists of some 760,000 distinct CDR3 sequences, about 15% of them appearing once. The material sequenced was blood. These receptors were obtained from a woman aged 18-35 years with Graves' hyperthyroidism.

This clonotype was seen more than once but under ten times. The CDR3 DNA reads as TGTGCCAGCAGTGATAGGAGGGTAGTGGTAGGAGAGACCCAGTACTTC. Protein sequence: CASSDRRVVVGETQYF. V is TRBV25-1 and J is TRBJ2-5; a weak D match, TRBD2 (6 bases). This CDR3 has 16 residues. Germline CDR1 is MGHDK and CDR2 is SYGVNS. V lost 3 bases, J lost 4 bases, and 18 bases lay in between.

This clonotype was observed many times. J is TRBJ2-3 and V is TRBV18; a possible D gene is TRBD2 (6 bases). In germline, CDR1 is KGHSH, CDR2 LQKENI. The CDR3 runs 15 residues. Trimming took off 3 bases at V and 2 bases at J, with 12 bases between the two ends. The CDR3 DNA is TGTGCCAGCTCACCGTCTAGCGCCCACACAGATACGCAGTATTTT. Translating it yields CASSPSSAHTDTQYF.

This chain uses TRBV6-2 or TRBV6-3 with TRBJ2-1; D may be TRBD2 (5 bases). CDR3 length: 16 residues. CDR1 and CDR2 (germline): MNHEY, SVGEGT. V was cut by 0 bases and J by 0 bases, with 9 bases left in between. The CDR3 here is CASSYSRESSYNEQFF. Written as DNA, the CDR3 is TGTGCCAGCAGTTACTCGAGGGAGTCCTCCTACAATGAGCAGTTCTTC.

CDR3 sequence: CASSSSGGLNTEAFF. CDR3 DNA sequence: TGTGCCAGCAGTTCCTCAGGGGGCCTGAACACTGAAGCTTTCTTT. This sequence joins TRBV27 and TRBJ1-1; 8 bases are shared with TRBD1. Germline-derived CDR1 and CDR2 are MNHEY and SMNVEV (reference sequence). The ends lost 4 bases at V and 0 bases at J; junction bases unmatched: 4. The CDR3 has 15 amino acids.

Details on this clonotype: This may come from a read error, since a much larger clone is one base off. This CDR3 is CASSFGSGLSYDEQFF. The CDR3 DNA reads as TGTGCCAGCAGCTTTGGTTCCGGGCTCTCCTACGATGAGCAGTTCTTC. The V gene is TRBV7-2, the J gene TRBJ2-1; no clear D gene. The length of the CDR3 is 16 residues. Germline loops: CDR1 SGHTA, CDR2 FQGNSA.